The rows below give T cell receptor beta chains drawn from one sample of a study of TIL therapy for anti-PD-1-resistant metastatic lung cancer. TCRdb's copy holds only in-frame clones and misses some; the assay was immunoSEQ multiplex PCR. This table has more than 55,000 clones, 75% to 90% appearing once. Sequenced material: blood, taken at baseline. These receptors all stem from a person aged 25-79 years with non-small cell lung cancer. CDR3s include the opening cysteine and the closing phenylalanine or tryptophan. Fields, in order: V gene, clone size, D gene, J gene, CDR3 DNA, CDR3 protein. The D gene is left open where the match is weak. A row's size may be missing; if present it is once, few, many or a size class.

>TRBV19|once|TRBD2|TRBJ2-3
TGTGCCAGTGAGGGACTAGCGGGTGGCACAGATACGCAGTATTTT
CASEGLAGGTDTQYF
>TRBV7-3|NA|TRBD1|TRBJ2-6
TGTGCCAGCCAAAAATCAGGGGGCGGTGGGGCCAACGTCCTGACTTTC
CASQKSGGGGANVLTF
>TRBV18|NA|TRBD1|TRBJ2-5
TGTGCCAGCTCACGACAGGGGCAGGTAGAGACCCAGTACTTC
CASSRQGQVETQYF
>TRBV5-6|NA|NA|TRBJ1-3
TGTGCCAGCAGCTGGGGTGGCTCTGGAAACACCATATATTTT
CASSWGGSGNTIYF
>TRBV9|NA|TRBD2|TRBJ2-2
TGTGCCAGCAGCGTAGCGGGACTAGCGGTAAACACCGGGGAGCTGTTTTTT
CASSVAGLAVNTGELFF
>TRBV11-2|NA|NA|TRBJ2-7
TGTGCCAGCAGCTCGAATAGCGGCGAGCAGTACTTC
CASSSNSGEQYF
>TRBV27|NA|NA|TRBJ2-7
TGTGCCAGCAGTGGGGAGTGGGGGCTAGACGAGCAGTACTTC
CASSGEWGLDEQYF
>TRBV4-1|NA|TRBD2|TRBJ2-3
TGCGCCAGCAGCCAAGATAACCCTCTAGCGGGGGGGCCTGGGGATACGCAGTATTTT
CASSQDNPLAGGPGDTQYF
>TRBV27|NA|NA|TRBJ1-3
TGTGCCAGCAGTAGAGACGGGGCTATAGGAAACACCATATATTTT
CASSRDGAIGNTIYF
>TRBV7-9|NA|NA|TRBJ2-2
TGTGCCAGCAGCTTATTGGGGGCGCAGACCGGGGAGCTGTTTTTT
CASSLLGAQTGELFF
>TRBV28|NA|NA|TRBJ1-1
TGTGCCAGCGATAACAGGATCTCTGAAGCTTTCTTT
CASDNRISEAFF
>TRBV6-2/TRBV6-3|few|NA|TRBJ1-2
TGTGCCAGCAGTTACTCGACTCTGGGGAGAGGCTACACCTTC
CASSYSTLGRGYTF
>TRBV28|NA|NA|TRBJ2-2
TGTGCCAGCAGCCAGGGGGGGATCACCGGGGAGCTGTTTTTT
CASSQGGITGELFF
>TRBV6-5|NA|TRBD2|TRBJ2-5
TGTGCCAGCAGTTTGGGGGGGGGTGGGGAGACCCAGTACTTC
CASSLGGGGETQYF
>TRBV13|few|TRBD2|TRBJ2-2
TGTGCCAGCAGCCCTTGGACTAGCGGAAGCACCGGGGAGCTGTTTTTT
CASSPWTSGSTGELFF
>TRBV25-1|NA|TRBD2|TRBJ2-1
TGTGCCAGCAGTGAATTTGGGGCTAGCGGGGGCGCCATCAATGAGCAGTTCTTC
CASSEFGASGGAINEQFF
>TRBV7-2|NA|TRBD2|TRBJ2-7
TGTGCCAGCACCCGACTAGCGGGGGACTACGAGCAGTACTTC
CASTRLAGDYEQYF
>TRBV3-1/TRBV3-2|NA|NA|TRBJ2-2
TGTGCCAGCAGTCCGGGGCGTTACACCGGGGAGCTGTTTTTT
CASSPGRYTGELFF
>TRBV7-3|NA|NA|TRBJ2-3
TGTGCCAGCAGCTTAGTCGGTGGGGGCGCTACGCAGTATTTT
CASSLVGGGATQYF
>TRBV7-2|NA|NA|TRBJ1-3
TGTGCCAGCAGCTTCCAGGGGAACCCCTCTGGAAACACCATATATTTT
CASSFQGNPSGNTIYF
>TRBV5-1|NA|NA|TRBJ2-3
TGCGCCAGCAGCTTCGGTGGCAGCACAGATACGCAGTATTTT
CASSFGGSTDTQYF
>TRBV9|once|NA|TRBJ1-1
TGTGCCAGCAGCGAGGAGAAAGGATTACCACCCTTGAACACTGAAGCTTTCTTT
CASSEEKGLPPLNTEAFF
>TRBV19|NA|TRBD1|TRBJ2-7
TGTGCCAGTAGTGACACGGGACAGGGAATCTCCTACGAGCAGTACTTC
CASSDTGQGISYEQYF
>TRBV30|NA|TRBD2|TRBJ2-7
TGTGCCTGGAGTAGGGGACTAGCGGGAGGAGAGCAGTACTTC
CAWSRGLAGGEQYF
>TRBV6-5|NA|TRBD1|TRBJ2-7
TGTGCCAGCAGTTGGGGACAGGGTCCCACCTACGAGCAGTACTTC
CASSWGQGPTYEQYF
>TRBV7-3|NA|TRBD2|TRBJ2-5
TGTGCCAGCAGCCCCGGGAGGCAAGAGACCCAGTACTTC
CASSPGRQETQYF
>TRBV28|NA|TRBD2|TRBJ2-1
TGTGCCAGCACTCGAGTAGCGGGGGCGTACAATGAGCAGTTCTTC
CASTRVAGAYNEQFF
>TRBV7-7|NA|TRBD1|TRBJ2-1
TGTGCCAGCAGCCCCAAATCAATGCCAGGGGGCAATGAGCAGTTCTTC
CASSPKSMPGGNEQFF
>TRBV4-1|NA|NA|TRBJ2-3
TGCGCCAGCAGCCAAGAGAGGGCTTCACGCACAGATACGCAGTATTTT
CASSQERASRTDTQYF
>TRBV3-1/TRBV3-2|NA|NA|TRBJ1-1
TGTGCCAGCAGCCAAGGATCGCAGGTTGAAGCTTTCTTT
CASSQGSQVEAFF
>TRBV5-4|medium-sized|TRBD1|TRBJ2-7
TGTGCCAGCAGCAACCGGGACAGGGGCGCTTACGAGCAGTACTTC
CASSNRDRGAYEQYF
>TRBV18|NA|TRBD1|TRBJ2-5
TGTGCCAGCTCACCACGGGGACAGGGGCAAGAGACCCAGTACTTC
CASSPRGQGQETQYF
>TRBV29-1|NA|TRBD1|TRBJ2-1
TGCAGCGATCGACAGGGGTACAATGAGCAGTTCTTC
CSDRQGYNEQFF
>TRBV28|NA|NA|TRBJ1-4
TGTGCCAGCAGTTTAACGGGGCCCACGGGAGAAAAACTGTTTTTT
CASSLTGPTGEKLFF
>TRBV4-3|NA|NA|TRBJ2-7
TGCGCCAGCAGCCAAGATACGGGGGATCCCTCCTACGAGCAGTACTTC
CASSQDTGDPSYEQYF
>TRBV11-2|NA|TRBD2|TRBJ2-5
TGTGCCAGCAGCCCTTGGACTAGCCAACAAGAGACCCAGTACTTC
CASSPWTSQQETQYF
>TRBV7-7|NA|TRBD1|TRBJ2-3
TGTGCTAGCAGCTTAGGGGATTGGACAGGGTGCACAGATACGCAGTATTTT
CASSLGDWTGCTDTQYF
>TRBV6-6|once|TRBD2|TRBJ2-1
TGTGCCAGCAGTCCGGCCGCGGGGGGACTGAAGTACAATGAGCAGTTCTTC
CASSPAAGGLKYNEQFF
>TRBV3-1/TRBV3-2|NA|TRBD1|TRBJ2-7
TGTGCCAGCAGCCTCTCTCCAGGGGACAGCTACGAGCAGTACTTC
CASSLSPGDSYEQYF
>TRBV7-2|NA|TRBD2|TRBJ2-5
TGTGCCAGCAGCCTATTCGGACTAGCGGCCGATACCCAGTACTTC
CASSLFGLAADTQYF